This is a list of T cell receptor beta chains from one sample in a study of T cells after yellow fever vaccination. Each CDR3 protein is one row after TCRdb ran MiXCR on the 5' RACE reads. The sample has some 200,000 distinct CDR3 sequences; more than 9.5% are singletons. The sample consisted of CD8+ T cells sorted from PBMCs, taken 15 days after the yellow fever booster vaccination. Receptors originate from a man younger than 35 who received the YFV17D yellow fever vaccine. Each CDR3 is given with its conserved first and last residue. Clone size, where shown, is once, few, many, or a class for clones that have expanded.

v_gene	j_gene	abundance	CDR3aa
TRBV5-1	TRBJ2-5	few	CASSLGPDRVMKTQYF
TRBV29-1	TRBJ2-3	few	CSVGREGSIRKPDTQYF
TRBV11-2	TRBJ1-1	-	CASSQMTGRTEAFF
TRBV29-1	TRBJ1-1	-	CSGRQALNTEAFF
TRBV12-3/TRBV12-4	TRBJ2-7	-	CASSLLGNYEQYF
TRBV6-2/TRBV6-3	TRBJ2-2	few	CASSSGGYTGELFF
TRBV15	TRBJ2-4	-	CATSGRVRPGVAKNIQYF
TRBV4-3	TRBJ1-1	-	CASSQESRSLGMTEAFF
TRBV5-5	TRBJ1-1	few	CASSLGTLDEAFF
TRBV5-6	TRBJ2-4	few	CASSLGYAGLAKNIQYF
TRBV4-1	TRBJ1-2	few	CASSQGGSGQGGYGYTF
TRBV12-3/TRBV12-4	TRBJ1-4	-	CASSFAAYSSDEKLFF
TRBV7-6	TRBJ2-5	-	CASSLLSEETQYF
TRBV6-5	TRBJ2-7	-	CASSYSGVGEQYF
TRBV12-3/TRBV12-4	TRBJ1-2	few	CASSFSRDRVGYTF
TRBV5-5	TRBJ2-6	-	CASSWTGESLLANVLTF
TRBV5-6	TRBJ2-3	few	CASSKTDGSSTDTQYF
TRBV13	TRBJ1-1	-	CASPLNPGRRRGTEAFF
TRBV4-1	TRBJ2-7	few	CASSQSGGTEQYF
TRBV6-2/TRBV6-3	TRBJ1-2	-	CASTYGAEYGYTF
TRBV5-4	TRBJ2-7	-	CASSTGTDYEQYF